These 15 T cell receptor beta chains originate from one sample sequenced in a study of STAT5B mutations in CD4+ large granular lymphocyte leukemia. Clones were read by immunoSEQ multiplex PCR, and TCRdb kept only the in-frame ones, dropping some. The sample carries about 32,000 clones, about two thirds recorded once. Sequencing used CD4+ T cells from blood buffy coats. These receptors all stem from a human donor in good health.

The chain carries TRBV10-1 and TRBJ2-3; D possibly matches TRBD1 or TRBD2 (5 bases each). The CDR3 consists of 17 residues. V lost 1 base and J lost 1, with 15 bases in between. Germline CDR1 WNHNN, CDR2 SYGVQD (reference sequence). DNA for the CDR3: TGCGCCAGCAGTGAGTTCGTGTGGGGGAGAGGCACAGATACGCAGTATTTT. The encoded protein is CASSEFVWGRGTDTQYF.

This chain links TRBV18 with TRBJ2-3, with D uncertain. This CDR3 is built from 16 residues. V lost 3 bases to trimming and J lost 2 bases, with 15 bases between them. The germline V gene has CDR1 KGHSH and CDR2 LQKENI. In nucleotides, the CDR3 is TGTGCCAGCTCACCGCTTGGCACTATCCCCACAGATACGCAGTATTTT. Protein sequence: CASSPLGTIPTDTQYF.

The DNA of the CDR3 is TGTGCCAGCAGCTCGCCGACAACAACTAATGAAAAACTGTTTTTT. Amino acids: CASSSPTTTNEKLFF. The chain links TRBV7-2 to TRBJ1-4; D unresolved. Per germline, CDR1 SGHTA and CDR2 FQGNSA. This CDR3 comprises 15 residues. The V end lost 4 bases, the J end lost 0 bases, and 9 bases lay between the germline ends. The whole variable domain, filled in from reference TRBV7-2 and TRBJ1-4, reads GAGVSQSPSNKVTEKGKDVELRCDPISGHTALYWYRQSLGQGLEFLIYFQGNSAPDKSGLPSDRFSAERTGGSVSTLTIQRTQQEDSAVYLCASSSPTTTNEKLFFGSGTQLSVL.

The chain links TRBV30 to TRBJ1-4, with a tentative D call TRBD1 (6 bases). The CDR3 consists of 14 residues. CDR1 is GTSNPN, CDR2 SVGIG, per germline (reference sequence). Trimming removed 2 bases at V and 5 bases at J, with 12 bases between. CDR3 residues: CAWSTGMTNEKLFF. The CDR3 DNA follows: TGTGCCTGGAGTACAGGGATGACAAATGAAAAACTGTTTTTT.

This clone was detected a few times. The chain uses TRBV20-1 and TRBJ1-2; no firm D call. CDR1 DFQATT and CDR2 SNEGSKA come from the germline V gene (reference sequence). Trimming took 6 bases from V and 14 from J, leaving 13 bases between them. The CDR3 is 9 residues long. In nucleotides, the CDR3 is TGCAGTGCCACAGAAGGACCAACCTTC. Translating it yields CSATEGPTF.

The rearrangement joins TRBV5-1 to TRBJ2-5; D not certain. Germline CDR1 reads SGHRS; CDR2 reads YFSETQ. Trimming took off 0 bases at V and 5 bases at J, with 14 bases between the two ends. The length of the CDR3 is 15 residues. The CDR3: CASSLDARQEETQYF. For the CDR3, the DNA is TGCGCCAGCAGCTTGGACGCCCGCCAGGAGGAGACCCAGTACTTC.

The V gene is TRBV6-5, the J gene TRBJ1-1; unclear D gene. Trimming pared 2 bases from V and 7 bases from J, leaving 8 bases between. CDR1 is MNHEY and CDR2 is SVGAGI in the germline V gene. This CDR3 is built from 12 residues. The CDR3 DNA reads TGTGCCAGCAGTTACGTCAGGAATGAAGCTTTCTTT. As protein: CASSYVRNEAFF.

This clone turned up a few times. CDR3 DNA: TGTGCCAGCAGCCAAGATGGTTGGACAGGGATATGGGAGCAGTACTTC. Amino acids: CASSQDGWTGIWEQYF. The V and J genes are TRBV14 and TRBJ2-7; 8 bases agree with TRBD1. J was trimmed by 7 bases and V by 0 bases; bases with no gene match: 11. The germline CDR1 and CDR2 sequences are SGHDN and FVKESK. The CDR3 is made up of 16 amino acids.

The chain joins TRBV28 to TRBJ1-4; 7 positions agree with TRBD1. Germline CDR1 MDHEN, CDR2 SYDVKM. The trim removed 7 bases at V and 4 bases at J, leaving 9 bases unmatched. CDR3 size: 15 residues. CDR3 loop: CASNSQGLGNEKLFF. The CDR3 DNA reads TGTGCCAGCAACTCACAGGGGCTTGGTAATGAAAAACTGTTTTTT. The full variable domain, rest sourced from reference TRBV28 and TRBJ1-4, is DVKVTQSSRYLVKRTGEKVFLECVQDMDHENMFWYRQDPGLGLRLIYFSYDVKMKEKGDIPEGYSVSREKKERFSLILESASTNQTSMYLCASNSQGLGNEKLFFGSGTQLSVL.

DNA for the CDR3: TGTGCCAGCAGTGAAGCCAGACAGGGGTACGGCTACACCTTC. It translates to CASSEARQGYGYTF. V is TRBV2 and J is TRBJ1-2; TRBD1 matches 8 bases. V gave up 0 bases and J gave up 8 bases; unmatched junction bases: 5. The CDR3 sequence is 14 residues long. In germline, CDR1 is SNHLY, CDR2 FYNNEI.

This clone was seen only a few times. The chain recombines TRBV7-9 with TRBJ1-2, with D unresolved. CDR1 and CDR2 from the germline V gene are SEHNR and FQNEAQ (reference sequence). Trimming took off 5 bases at V and 8 bases at J, with 18 bases between the two ends. The CDR3 covers 14 residues. CDR3 region: CASSSLIQGSGYTF. CDR3 coding DNA: TGTGCCAGCAGCAGCCTTATACAAGGCTCGGGCTACACCTTC.

V is TRBV5-4 and J is TRBJ1-1; D not resolved. Germline CDR1 reads SGHNT; CDR2 reads YYREEE (reference sequence). The germline V and J ends were trimmed by 3 bases and 6 bases, with 15 bases remaining between them. This CDR3 region has 14 residues. CDR3 sequence: CASSSPDPRSEAFF. CDR3 DNA: TGTGCCAGCAGCTCGCCCGACCCGCGGTCTGAAGCTTTCTTT.

The chain joins TRBV7-2 to TRBJ1-2; D possibly corresponds to TRBD1 (5 bases). The CDR3 contains 16 residues. V lost 5 bases and J lost 8, with 24 bases in between. CDR1 and CDR2 from the germline V gene are SGHTA and FQGNSA. The CDR3 is CASSLRSGDQTGGYTF. The CDR3 bases are TGTGCCAGCAGCCTGAGATCCGGGGACCAAACTGGAGGCTACACCTTC.

The CDR3 nucleotides are TGTGCCAGCTCACGTTTCGGGACAGAAGAGACCCAGTACTTC. This translates into CASSRFGTEETQYF. The genes are TRBV18 and TRBJ2-5; 7 bases fit TRBD1. Germline values: CDR1 KGHSH, CDR2 LQKENI. The CDR3 runs 14 residues. Trimming at V came to 4 bases and at J to 3 bases, leaving 5 bases not matched to a gene.

The rearrangement links TRBV29-1 to TRBJ2-4; D gene uncertain. V was trimmed by 4 bases and J by 2 bases, leaving 12 bases between them. Germline loops: CDR1 SQVTM, CDR2 ANQGSEA. This CDR3 is 14 amino acids long. CDR3 coding DNA: TGCAGCGTTGCTGTCTCTGGGACCAAAAACATTCAGTACTTC. This sequence encodes CSVAVSGTKNIQYF.